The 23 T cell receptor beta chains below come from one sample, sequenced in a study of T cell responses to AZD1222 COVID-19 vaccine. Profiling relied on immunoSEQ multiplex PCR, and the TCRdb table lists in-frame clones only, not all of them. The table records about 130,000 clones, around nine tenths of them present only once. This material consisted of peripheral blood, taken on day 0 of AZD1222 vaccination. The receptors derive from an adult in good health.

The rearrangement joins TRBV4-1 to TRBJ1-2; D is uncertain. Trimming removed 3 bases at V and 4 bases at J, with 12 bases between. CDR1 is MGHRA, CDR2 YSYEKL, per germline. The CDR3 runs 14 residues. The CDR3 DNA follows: TGCGCCAGCAGCCAGAGGGCTGGAACCTATGGCTACACCTTC. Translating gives CASSQRAGTYGYTF.

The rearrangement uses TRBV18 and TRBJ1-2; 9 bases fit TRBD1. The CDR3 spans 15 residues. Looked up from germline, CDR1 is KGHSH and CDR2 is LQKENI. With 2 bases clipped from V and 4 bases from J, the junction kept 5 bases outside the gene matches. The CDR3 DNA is TGTGCCAGCTCACCAACCGGGACAGGGTCCTATGGCTACACCTTC. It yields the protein CASSPTGTGSYGYTF.

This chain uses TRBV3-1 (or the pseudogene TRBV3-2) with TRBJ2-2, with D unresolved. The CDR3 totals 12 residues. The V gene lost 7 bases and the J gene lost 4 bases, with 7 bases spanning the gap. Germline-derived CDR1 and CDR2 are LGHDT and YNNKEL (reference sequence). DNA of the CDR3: TGTGCCAGCACCGTTGCCACCGGGGAGCTGTTTTTT. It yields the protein CASTVATGELFF.

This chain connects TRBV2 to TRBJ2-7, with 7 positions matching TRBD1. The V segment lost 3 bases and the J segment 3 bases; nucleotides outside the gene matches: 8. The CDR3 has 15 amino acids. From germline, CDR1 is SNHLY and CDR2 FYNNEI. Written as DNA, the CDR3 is TGTGCCAGCAGTGATGCGACAGGGTTTGGCTACGAGCAGTACTTC. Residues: CASSDATGFGYEQYF.

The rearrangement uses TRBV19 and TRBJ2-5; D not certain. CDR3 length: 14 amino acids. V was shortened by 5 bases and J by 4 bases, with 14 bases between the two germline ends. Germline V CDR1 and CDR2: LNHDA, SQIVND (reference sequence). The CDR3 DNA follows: TGTGCCAGTAGTCGCGACTCACCCGCAGAGACCCAGTACTTC. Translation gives CASSRDSPAETQYF.

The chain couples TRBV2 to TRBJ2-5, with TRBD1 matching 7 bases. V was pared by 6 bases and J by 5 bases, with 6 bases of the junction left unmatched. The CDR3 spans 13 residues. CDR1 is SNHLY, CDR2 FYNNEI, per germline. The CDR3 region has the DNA TGTGCCAGCAGGAGACAGGGAACGGAGACCCAGTACTTC. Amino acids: CASRRQGTETQYF.

Here the CDR3 reads CASSFAASGGQETQYF. CDR3 DNA sequence: TGCGCCAGCAGCTTTGCAGCTAGCGGGGGGCAAGAGACCCAGTACTTC. The genes are TRBV5-1 and TRBJ2-5, with TRBD2 matching over 11 bases. The CDR3 is made up of 16 amino acids. The ends lost 2 bases at V and 2 bases at J; junction bases unmatched: 5. Germline V lookup: CDR1 SGHRS, CDR2 YFSETQ.

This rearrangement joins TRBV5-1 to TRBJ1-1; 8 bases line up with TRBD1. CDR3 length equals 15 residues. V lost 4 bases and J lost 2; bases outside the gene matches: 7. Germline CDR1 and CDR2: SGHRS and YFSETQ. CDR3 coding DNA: TGCGCCAGCAGCCTAGAACAGGGGGGAAACACTGAAGCTTTCTTT. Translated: CASSLEQGGNTEAFF.

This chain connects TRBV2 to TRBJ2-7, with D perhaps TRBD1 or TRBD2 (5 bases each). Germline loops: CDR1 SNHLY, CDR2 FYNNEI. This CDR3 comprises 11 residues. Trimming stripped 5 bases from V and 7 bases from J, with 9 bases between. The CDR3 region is CASSNEGEQYF. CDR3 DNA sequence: TGTGCCAGCAGTAACGAGGGGGAGCAGTACTTC. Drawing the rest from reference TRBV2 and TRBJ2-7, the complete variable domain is EPEVTQTPSHQVTQMGQEVILRCVPISNHLYFYWYRQILGQKVEFLVSFYNNEISEKSEIFDDQFSVERPDGSNFTLKIRSTKLEDSAMYFCASSNEGEQYFGPGTRLTVT.

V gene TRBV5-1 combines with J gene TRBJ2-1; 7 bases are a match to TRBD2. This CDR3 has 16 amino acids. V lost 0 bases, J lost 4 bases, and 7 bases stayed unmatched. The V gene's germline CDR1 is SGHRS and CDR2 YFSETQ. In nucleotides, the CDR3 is TGCGCCAGCAGCTTGGATGGGGAGGGGTCGTACAATGAGCAGTTCTTC. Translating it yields CASSLDGEGSYNEQFF.

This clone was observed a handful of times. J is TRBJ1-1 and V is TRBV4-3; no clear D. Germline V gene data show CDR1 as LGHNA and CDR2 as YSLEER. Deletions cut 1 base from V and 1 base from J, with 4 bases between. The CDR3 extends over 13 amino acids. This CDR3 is CASSQVANTEAFF. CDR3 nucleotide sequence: TGCGCCAGCAGCCAAGTGGCGAACACTGAAGCTTTCTTT.

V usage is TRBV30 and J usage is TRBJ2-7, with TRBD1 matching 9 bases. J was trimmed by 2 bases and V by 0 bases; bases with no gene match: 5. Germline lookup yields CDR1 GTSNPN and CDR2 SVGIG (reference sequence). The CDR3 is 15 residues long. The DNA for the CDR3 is TGTGCCTGGAGTGTACCGGGACAGGGAGCCTACGAGCAGTACTTC. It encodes CAWSVPGQGAYEQYF.

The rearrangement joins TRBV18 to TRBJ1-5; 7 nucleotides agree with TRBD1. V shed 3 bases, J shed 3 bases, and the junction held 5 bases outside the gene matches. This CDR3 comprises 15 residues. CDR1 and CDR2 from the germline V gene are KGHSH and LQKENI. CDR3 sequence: CASSPDRSFNQPQHF. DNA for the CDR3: TGTGCCAGCTCACCGGACAGGTCCTTCAATCAGCCCCAGCATTTT.

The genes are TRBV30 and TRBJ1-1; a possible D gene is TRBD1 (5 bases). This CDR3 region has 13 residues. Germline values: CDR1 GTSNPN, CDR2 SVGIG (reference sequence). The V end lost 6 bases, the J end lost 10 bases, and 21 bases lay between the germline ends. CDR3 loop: CACTLGGTFGAFF. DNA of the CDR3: TGTGCCTGCACCCTGGGGGGGACCTTTGGAGCTTTCTTT. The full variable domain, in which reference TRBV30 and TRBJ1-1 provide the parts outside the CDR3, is SQTIHQWPATLVQPVGSPLSLECTVEGTSNPNLYWYRQAAGRGLQLLFYSVGIGQISSEVPQNLSASRPQDRQFILSSKKLLLSDSGFYLCACTLGGTFGAFFGQGTRLTVV.

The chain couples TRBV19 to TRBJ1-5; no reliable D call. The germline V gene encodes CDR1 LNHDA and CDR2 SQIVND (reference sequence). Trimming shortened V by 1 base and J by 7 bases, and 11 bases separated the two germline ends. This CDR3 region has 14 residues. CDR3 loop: CASSIVAGGQPQHF. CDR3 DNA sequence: TGTGCCAGTAGTATAGTGGCAGGAGGGCAGCCCCAGCATTTT.

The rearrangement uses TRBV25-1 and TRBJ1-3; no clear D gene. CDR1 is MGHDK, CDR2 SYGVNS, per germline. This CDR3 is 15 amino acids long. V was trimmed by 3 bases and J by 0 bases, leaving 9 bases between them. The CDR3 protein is CASSDLPGSGNTIYF. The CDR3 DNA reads TGTGCCAGCAGTGACCTCCCCGGCTCTGGAAACACCATATATTTT.

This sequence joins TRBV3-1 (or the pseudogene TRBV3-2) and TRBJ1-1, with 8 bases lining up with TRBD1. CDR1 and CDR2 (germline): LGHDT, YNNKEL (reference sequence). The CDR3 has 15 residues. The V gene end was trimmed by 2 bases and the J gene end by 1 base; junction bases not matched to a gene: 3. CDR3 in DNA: TGTGCCAGCAGCCAAACGACAGGGGCGAACACTGAAGCTTTCTTT. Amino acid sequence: CASSQTTGANTEAFF.

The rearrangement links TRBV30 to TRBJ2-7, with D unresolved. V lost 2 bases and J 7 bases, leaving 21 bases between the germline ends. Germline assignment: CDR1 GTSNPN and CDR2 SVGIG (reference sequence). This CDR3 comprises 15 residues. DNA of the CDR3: TGTGCCTGGAGTTCGGCGGACCGAAGATTAAGGGAGCAGTACTTC. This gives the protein CAWSSADRRLREQYF.

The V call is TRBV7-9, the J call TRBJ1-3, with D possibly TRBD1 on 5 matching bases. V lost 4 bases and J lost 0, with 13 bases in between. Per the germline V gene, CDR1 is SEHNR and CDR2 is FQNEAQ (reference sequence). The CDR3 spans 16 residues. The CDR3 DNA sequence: TGTGCCAGCAGCTCACGGAAGGGGACCTCTGGAAACACCATATATTTT. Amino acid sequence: CASSSRKGTSGNTIYF.

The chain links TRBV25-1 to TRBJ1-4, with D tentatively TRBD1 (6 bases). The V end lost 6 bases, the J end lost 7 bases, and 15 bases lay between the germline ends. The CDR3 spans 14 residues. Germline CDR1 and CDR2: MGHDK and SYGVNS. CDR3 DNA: TGTGCCAGCAGCTTCAGGGGAGGGGTTGAAAAACTGTTTTTT. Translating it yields CASSFRGGVEKLFF.

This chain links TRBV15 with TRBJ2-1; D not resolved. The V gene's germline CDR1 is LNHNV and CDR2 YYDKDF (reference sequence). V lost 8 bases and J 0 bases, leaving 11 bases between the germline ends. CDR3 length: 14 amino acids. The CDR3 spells CATALRSSYNEQFF. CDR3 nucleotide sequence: TGTGCCACCGCTCTGCGAAGCTCCTACAATGAGCAGTTCTTC.

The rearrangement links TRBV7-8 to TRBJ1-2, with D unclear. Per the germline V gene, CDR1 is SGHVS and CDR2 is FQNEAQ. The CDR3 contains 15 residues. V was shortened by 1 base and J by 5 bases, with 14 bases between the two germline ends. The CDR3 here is CASSLVGRLEYGYTF. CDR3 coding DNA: TGTGCCAGCAGCTTAGTGGGTAGGCTAGAGTATGGCTACACCTTC.

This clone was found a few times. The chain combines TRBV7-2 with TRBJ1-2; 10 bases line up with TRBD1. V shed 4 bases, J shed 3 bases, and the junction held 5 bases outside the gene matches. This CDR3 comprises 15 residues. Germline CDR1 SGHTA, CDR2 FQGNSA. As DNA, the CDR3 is TGTGCCAGCAGCTGGGACAGGGGTCGGGACTATGGCTACACCTTC. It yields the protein CASSWDRGRDYGYTF.